These 30 T cell receptor beta chains were sequenced from one sample in a study of response to subunit inactivated influenza vaccine. TCRdb passed the RT-PCR reads through MiXCR, listing each CDR3 protein once. The sample holds under 800,000 distinct CDR3 sequences, about 15% seen once. The material was PBMCs from blood, obtained around 15 days before vaccination. These receptors were collected from a man between 50 and 59 years old who received an inactivated influenza vaccine.

The chain joins TRBV4-1 to TRBJ2-7, with 8 bases that match TRBD1. CDR1 and CDR2 from the germline V gene are MGHRA and YSYEKL. This CDR3 region has 16 residues. V was pared by 5 bases and J by 6 bases, with 15 bases of the junction left unmatched. The CDR3 sequence is CASSSTQTGARGEQYF. Here the CDR3 DNA reads TGCGCCAGCAGCTCCACTCAGACAGGGGCAAGAGGCGAGCAGTACTTC.

This clonotype was observed a handful of times. The CDR3 DNA follows: TGTGCCAGCAGCCTGGGACTAGCGGGGGGCCGTCAAGAGACCCAGTACTTC. This codes for CASSLGLAGGRQETQYF. The chain links TRBV12-3 or TRBV12-4 to TRBJ2-5; 15 bases match TRBD2. The CDR3 is made up of 17 amino acids. V lost 6 bases to trimming and J lost 2 bases; unmatched junction nucleotides: 7.

Only a few counts were recorded for this clonotype. The J gene is TRBJ1-5, the V gene TRBV10-3, with D perhaps TRBD1 (5 bases). The V and J ends lost 8 bases and 0 bases respectively, with 11 bases between them. This CDR3 contains 14 residues. The V gene's germline CDR1 is ENHRY and CDR2 SYGVKD. DNA for the CDR3: TGTGCCATCGGTACGGGGACTAGCAATCAGCCCCAGCATTTT. This codes for CAIGTGTSNQPQHF.

This chain connects TRBV4-1 to TRBJ2-6, with D possibly called TRBD1 or TRBD2 (5 bases each). In germline, CDR1 is MGHRA, CDR2 YSYEKL. The CDR3 contains 21 residues. V gave up 3 bases and J gave up 2 bases, with 26 bases separating them. In DNA form, the CDR3 reads TGCGCCAGCAGCCAGGACACAGCGGTAGCTCCCAGACACCCTGGGGCCAACGTCCTGACTTTC. Translation gives CASSQDTAVAPRHPGANVLTF.

This clonotype has more than one count but fewer than ten. The chain couples TRBV20-1 to TRBJ2-2, with D perhaps matching TRBD2 (6 bases). CDR1 is DFQATT, CDR2 SNEGSKA, per germline (reference sequence). The CDR3 length is 13 residues. V was clipped by 5 bases and J by 5 bases, with 12 bases between them. This chain's CDR3 is CSASGTLTGELFF. CDR3 nucleotide sequence: TGCAGTGCTTCCGGGACTCTGACCGGGGAGCTGTTTTTT.

V is TRBV7-6 and J is TRBJ2-5, with 11 bases that match TRBD2. After removal of 1 base from V and 0 bases from J, the junction contained 4 bases not matched to a gene. The CDR3 has 17 amino acids. Germline lookup yields CDR1 SGHVS and CDR2 FNYEAQ. CDR3 loop: CASSLGRLAGYQETQYF. CDR3 in DNA: TGTGCCAGCAGCTTAGGGAGACTAGCGGGGTACCAAGAGACCCAGTACTTC. The full variable domain, in which reference TRBV7-6 and TRBJ2-5 provide the parts outside the CDR3, is GAGVSQSPRYKVTKRGQDVALRCDPISGHVSLYWYRQALGQGPEFLTYFNYEAQQDKSGLPNDRFSAERPEGSISTLTIQRTEQRDSAMYRCASSLGRLAGYQETQYFGPGTRLLVL.

This clonotype was detected many times. The chain combines TRBV5-1 with TRBJ2-1, with D maybe TRBD1 (6 bases). Trimming shortened V by 3 bases and J by 7 bases, and 8 bases separated the two germline ends. CDR1 and CDR2 (germline): SGHRS, YFSETQ. The CDR3 is made up of 12 amino acids. CDR3 region: CASSSGVNEQFF. The CDR3 nucleotides read TGCGCCAGCAGCTCAGGGGTGAATGAGCAGTTCTTC.

V is TRBV20-1 and J is TRBJ1-2; TRBD1 might be the D (6 bases). V was clipped by 0 bases and J by 8 bases, with 16 bases between them. The CDR3 runs to 14 residues. The germline V gene encodes CDR1 DFQATT and CDR2 SNEGSKA (reference sequence). The CDR3 reads CSARELSGVMGYTF. In DNA form, the CDR3 reads TGCAGTGCTAGAGAACTTTCAGGGGTAATGGGCTACACCTTC.

This rearrangement joins TRBV29-1 to TRBJ1-1; TRBD1 matches at 8 bases. The V gene's germline CDR1 is SQVTM and CDR2 ANQGSEA. The CDR3 sequence is 16 residues long. V shed 6 bases and J 1 base; nucleotides not matched to a gene: 13. CDR3 sequence: CSVRYLDRATNTEAFF. CDR3 DNA sequence: TGCAGCGTCCGCTACTTGGACAGGGCAACGAACACTGAAGCTTTCTTT.

This clonotype was found many times. The chain recombines TRBV7-2 with TRBJ2-2, with D maybe TRBD1 (6 bases). Germline lookup yields CDR1 SGHTA and CDR2 FQGNSA. Trimming shortened V by 1 base and J by 5 bases, and 11 bases separated the two germline ends. This CDR3 is built from 15 residues. The DNA for the CDR3 is TGTGCCAGCAGCTTAGGGACAGTGGGAACCGGGGAGCTGTTTTTT. It specifies CASSLGTVGTGELFF. Variable domain in full (rest from reference TRBV7-2 and TRBJ2-2): GAGVSQSPSNKVTEKGKDVELRCDPISGHTALYWYRQSLGQGLEFLIYFQGNSAPDKSGLPSDRFSAERTGGSVSTLTIQRTQQEDSAVYLCASSLGTVGTGELFFGEGSRLTVL.

This clonotype was found many times. This rearrangement joins TRBV27 to TRBJ2-3; 9 nucleotides line up with TRBD2. The CDR3 runs 16 residues. Per germline, CDR1 MNHEY and CDR2 SMNVEV (reference sequence). J lost 4 bases, V lost 4 bases, and 9 bases had no gene match. The CDR3 loop is CASSWVRAGGSDTQYF. The DNA of the CDR3 is TGTGCCAGCAGTTGGGTCAGAGCGGGAGGTTCAGATACGCAGTATTTT.

This clonotype has at least ten counts. The V gene is TRBV7-2, the J gene TRBJ2-5, with 15 bases that match TRBD2. The CDR3 contains 16 residues. Trimming at V came to 3 bases and at J to 4 bases, leaving 3 bases not matched to a gene. Looked up from germline, CDR1 is SGHTA and CDR2 is FQGNSA. CDR3 residues: CASSFGTSGGLETQYF. For the CDR3, the DNA is TGTGCCAGCAGCTTTGGGACTAGCGGGGGGTTAGAGACCCAGTACTTC.

This chain uses TRBV30 with TRBJ2-7; maybe TRBD1 (5 bases). Trimming stripped 4 bases from V and 0 bases from J, with 7 bases between. This CDR3 has 12 amino acids. CDR1 is GTSNPN and CDR2 is SVGIG in the germline V gene (reference sequence). CDR3 nucleotides: TGTGCCTGGACGGACACCTCCTACGAGCAGTACTTC. Its translation is CAWTDTSYEQYF.

This clonotype has more than one count but fewer than ten. V and J are TRBV6-5 and TRBJ2-7; 10 positions match TRBD1. The CDR3 has 16 residues. CDR1 is MNHEY and CDR2 is SVGAGI in the germline V gene. V lost 2 bases, J lost 4 bases, and 8 bases stayed unmatched. In DNA form, the CDR3 reads TGTGCCAGCAGTTACACTCGGGACAGGGGCCTATACGAGCAGTACTTC. It is translated as CASSYTRDRGLYEQYF.

V and J are TRBV11-2 and TRBJ2-7; D not certain. Germline V lookup: CDR1 SGHAT, CDR2 FQNNGV. Trimming left V 5 bases short and J 2 bases short, with 13 bases between. The CDR3 totals 14 residues. CDR3 in DNA: TGTGCCAGCAGCCACGCCGGGTCGGCCTACGAGCAGTACTTC. The encoded protein is CASSHAGSAYEQYF.

The chain is built from TRBV6-1 and TRBJ2-1; 7 bases fit TRBD1. Germline V gene sequence: CDR1 MNHNS, CDR2 SASEGT. This CDR3 contains 15 residues. The trim removed 7 bases at V and 3 bases at J, leaving 9 bases unmatched. CDR3 DNA sequence: TGTGCCAGCACCCCGACAGGGACCGGCTACAATGAGCAGTTCTTC. Translated, it gives CASTPTGTGYNEQFF.

This clonotype appeared many times. V usage is TRBV6-2 or TRBV6-3 and J usage is TRBJ2-3; tentative D call: TRBD2 (6 bases). Germline values: CDR1 MNHEY, CDR2 SVGEGT. The CDR3 consists of 13 residues. V dropped 6 bases and J dropped 0 bases, with 7 bases sitting between them. This CDR3 reads CASRGGSTDTQYF. Here the CDR3 DNA reads TGTGCCAGCAGGGGGGGAAGCACAGATACGCAGTATTTT.

A few counts support this clonotype. The CDR3 nucleotides are TGTGCCAGCAGCTTAAGTCAGGGGGCGAACGAGCAGTACTTC. It yields the protein CASSLSQGANEQYF. The rearrangement uses TRBV7-9 and TRBJ2-7, with 8 bases lining up with TRBD1. Looked up from germline, CDR1 is SEHNR and CDR2 is FQNEAQ (reference sequence). Trimming took 2 bases from V and 5 from J; bases not matched to a gene: 5. The CDR3 is 14 residues long.

In its sample, this clonotype was seen a few times. This sequence joins TRBV3-1 and TRBJ2-1; D ambiguous. The CDR3 spans 12 residues. Trimming pared 2 bases from V and 10 bases from J, leaving 9 bases between. Germline V lookup: CDR1 LGHDT, CDR2 YNNKEL (reference sequence). The CDR3 loop is CASSQRSWEQFF. DNA of the CDR3: TGTGCCAGCAGCCAACGCTCATGGGAGCAGTTCTTC.

This chain joins TRBV10-2 and TRBJ2-7, with TRBD1 as a possible D gene (5 bases). Trimming removed 2 bases at V and 0 bases at J, with 8 bases between. Germline CDR1 WSHSY, CDR2 SAAADI. The CDR3 covers 14 residues. The CDR3: CASSEGASSYEQYF. The DNA for the CDR3 is TGCGCCAGCAGTGAGGGGGCATCCTCCTACGAGCAGTACTTC.

In its sample, this clonotype was seen a few times. The chain links TRBV28 to TRBJ1-5; D gene uncertain. V lost 3 bases and J lost 6, with 3 bases in between. This CDR3 comprises 11 residues. Germline V CDR1 and CDR2: MDHEN, SYDVKM. CDR3 region: CASSFRQPQHF. The CDR3 DNA reads as TGTGCCAGCAGTTTCCGTCAGCCCCAGCATTTT.

The V call is TRBV28, the J call TRBJ2-3; 10 bases are shared with TRBD2. V was clipped by 5 bases and J by 2 bases; unmatched bases: 16. CDR3 size: 19 residues. Looked up from germline, CDR1 is MDHEN and CDR2 is SYDVKM. CDR3 DNA: TGTGCCAGCAGTCTAGACCCCGGGACTAGCGCCTGGAACACAGATACGCAGTATTTT. This codes for CASSLDPGTSAWNTDTQYF.

At least ten counts were recorded for this clonotype. V gene TRBV11-2 combines with J gene TRBJ2-2; TRBD1 aligns across 7 bases. This CDR3 has 17 amino acids. Per the germline V gene, CDR1 is SGHAT and CDR2 is FQNNGV. Trimming took 5 bases from V and 5 from J; bases not matched to a gene: 14. The CDR3 reads CASSPGSGRGFTGELFF. DNA of the CDR3: TGTGCCAGCAGCCCGGGGTCGGGCAGGGGGTTTACCGGGGAGCTGTTTTTT.

A few counts support this clonotype. The chain combines TRBV10-3 with TRBJ1-1; 8 bases are a match to TRBD1. Trimming took 0 bases from V and 1 from J; bases not matched to a gene: 1. The CDR3 is 15 amino acids. The germline V gene has CDR1 ENHRY and CDR2 SYGVKD. CDR3 protein: CAISESGTGNTEAFF. CDR3 DNA sequence: TGTGCCATCAGTGAGTCGGGGACAGGGAACACTGAAGCTTTCTTT.

This sequence joins TRBV5-1 and TRBJ2-3; no definite D call. The germline CDR1 and CDR2 sequences are SGHRS and YFSETQ. The CDR3 runs 14 residues. V gave up 3 bases and J gave up 5 bases, with 13 bases separating them. For the CDR3, the DNA is TGCGCCAGCAGCTCATCGGCGGCGAGAGATACGCAGTATTTT. It translates to CASSSSAARDTQYF.

V is TRBV25-1 and J is TRBJ2-1; 10 bases are a match to TRBD2. The CDR3 is 16 residues long. Germline trimming cut 2 bases from V and 4 bases from J; bases unmatched to any gene: 5. Germline CDR1 reads MGHDK; CDR2 reads SYGVNS. The CDR3 nucleotides are TGTGCCAGCAGTGAAGGGGCTAGCGGGGGATACAATGAGCAGTTCTTC. Amino acid sequence: CASSEGASGGYNEQFF.

V gene TRBV28 combines with J gene TRBJ1-2, with 8 bases that match TRBD1. There are 16 residues in the CDR3. V lost 3 bases and J lost 5; bases outside the gene matches: 11. The V gene's germline CDR1 is MDHEN and CDR2 SYDVKM. The CDR3 reads CASSFAGGIGKYGYTF. The CDR3 nucleotides read TGTGCCAGCAGTTTTGCAGGGGGCATCGGGAAGTATGGCTACACCTTC.

This clonotype was found a few times. The chain has TRBV28 and TRBJ2-1; D may match TRBD1 or TRBD2 (5 bases each). This CDR3 region has 16 residues. Germline loops: CDR1 MDHEN, CDR2 SYDVKM. V was cut by 5 bases and J by 1 base, with 15 bases left in between. The CDR3 DNA is TGTGCCAGCAGTGCGAACCCGGGACGGTCCTACAATGAGCAGTTCTTC. Amino acids: CASSANPGRSYNEQFF.

CDR3 DNA sequence: TGTGCCAGCAGCTTAACGCCGAACCCCTATCCAAATGAGCAGTTCTTC. This codes for CASSLTPNPYPNEQFF. The chain employs TRBV7-2 and TRBJ2-1; D not resolved. Per germline, CDR1 SGHTA and CDR2 FQGNSA. Trimming pared 2 bases from V and 7 bases from J, leaving 18 bases between. The CDR3 has 16 amino acids.

The V call is TRBV4-2, the J call TRBJ1-1; 7 bases are a match to TRBD1. Trimming at V came to 4 bases and at J to 5 bases, leaving 7 bases not matched to a gene. The CDR3 has 14 residues. From germline, CDR1 is LGHNA and CDR2 YNFKEQ. CDR3 nucleotide sequence: TGTGCCAGCAGCCTGTCCGACAGGGAAACTGAAGCTTTCTTT. Its translation is CASSLSDRETEAFF.